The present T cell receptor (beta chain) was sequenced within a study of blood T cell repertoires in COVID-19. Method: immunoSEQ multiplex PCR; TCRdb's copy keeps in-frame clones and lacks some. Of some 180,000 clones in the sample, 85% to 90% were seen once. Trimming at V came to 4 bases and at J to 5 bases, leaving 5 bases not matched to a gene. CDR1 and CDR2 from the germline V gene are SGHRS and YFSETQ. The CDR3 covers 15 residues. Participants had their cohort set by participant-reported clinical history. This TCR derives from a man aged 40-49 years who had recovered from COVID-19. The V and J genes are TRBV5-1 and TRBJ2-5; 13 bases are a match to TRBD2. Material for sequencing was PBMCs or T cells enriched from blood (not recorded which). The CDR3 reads CASSPQLAGGETQYF. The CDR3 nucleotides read TGCGCCAGCAGCCCCCAACTAGCGGGGGGGGAGACCCAGTACTTC.